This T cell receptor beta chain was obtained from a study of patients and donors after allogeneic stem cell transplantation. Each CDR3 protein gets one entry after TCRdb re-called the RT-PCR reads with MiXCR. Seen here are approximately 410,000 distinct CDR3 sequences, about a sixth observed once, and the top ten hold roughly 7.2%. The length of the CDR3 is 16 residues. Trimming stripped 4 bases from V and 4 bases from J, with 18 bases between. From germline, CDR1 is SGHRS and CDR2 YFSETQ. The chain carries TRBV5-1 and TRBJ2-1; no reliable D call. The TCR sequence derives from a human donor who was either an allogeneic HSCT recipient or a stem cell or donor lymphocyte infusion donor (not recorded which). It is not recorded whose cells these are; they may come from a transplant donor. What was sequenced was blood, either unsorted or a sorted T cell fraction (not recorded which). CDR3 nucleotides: TGCGCCAGCAGCCCGGGCCGTGGGGTGCATTACAATGAGCAGTTCTTC. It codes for CASSPGRGVHYNEQFF.